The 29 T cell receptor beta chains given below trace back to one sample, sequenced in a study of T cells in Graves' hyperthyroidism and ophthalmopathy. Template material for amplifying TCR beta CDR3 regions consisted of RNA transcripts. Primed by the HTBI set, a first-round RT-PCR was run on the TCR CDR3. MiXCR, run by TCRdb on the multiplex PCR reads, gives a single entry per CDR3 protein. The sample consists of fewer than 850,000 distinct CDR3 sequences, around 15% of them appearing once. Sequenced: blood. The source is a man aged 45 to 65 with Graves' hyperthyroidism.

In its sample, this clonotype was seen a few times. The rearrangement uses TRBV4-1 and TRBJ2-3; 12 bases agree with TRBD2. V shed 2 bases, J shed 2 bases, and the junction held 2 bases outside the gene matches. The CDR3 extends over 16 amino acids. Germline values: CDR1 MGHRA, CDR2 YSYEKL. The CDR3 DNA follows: TGCGCCAGCAGCCAACGACTAGCGGGAGCCACAGATACGCAGTATTTT. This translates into CASSQRLAGATDTQYF.

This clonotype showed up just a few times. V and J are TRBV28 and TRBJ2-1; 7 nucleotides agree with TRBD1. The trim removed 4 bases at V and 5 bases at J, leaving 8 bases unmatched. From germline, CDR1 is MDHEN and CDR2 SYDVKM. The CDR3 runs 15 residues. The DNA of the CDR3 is TGTGCCAGCAGTTCCCTCCGGGACAGAGACAATGAGCAGTTCTTC. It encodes CASSSLRDRDNEQFF.

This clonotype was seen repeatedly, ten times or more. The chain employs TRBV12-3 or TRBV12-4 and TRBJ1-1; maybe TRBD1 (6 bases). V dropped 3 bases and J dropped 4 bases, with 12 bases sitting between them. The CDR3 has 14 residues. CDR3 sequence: CASSFPGQRTEAFF. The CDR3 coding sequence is TGTGCCAGCAGTTTCCCGGGACAACGCACTGAAGCTTTCTTT.

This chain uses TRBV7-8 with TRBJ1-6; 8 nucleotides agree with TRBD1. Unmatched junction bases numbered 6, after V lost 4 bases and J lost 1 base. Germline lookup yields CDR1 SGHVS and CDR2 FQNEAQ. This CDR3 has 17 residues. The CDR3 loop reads CASSSLTGASYNSPLHF. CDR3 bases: TGTGCCAGCAGCTCATTGACAGGGGCATCCTATAATTCACCCCTCCACTTT. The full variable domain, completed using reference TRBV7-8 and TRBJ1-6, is GAGVSQSPRYKVAKRGQDVALRCDPISGHVSLFWYQQALGQGPEFLTYFQNEAQLDKSGLPSDRFFAERPEGSVSTLKIQRTQQEDSAVYLCASSSLTGASYNSPLHFGNGTRLTVT.

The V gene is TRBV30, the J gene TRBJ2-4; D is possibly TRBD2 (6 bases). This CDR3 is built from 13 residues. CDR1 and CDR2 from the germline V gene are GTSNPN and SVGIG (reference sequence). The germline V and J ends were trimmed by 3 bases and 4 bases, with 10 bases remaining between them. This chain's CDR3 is CAWSRLEKNIQYF. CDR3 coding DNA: TGTGCCTGGAGCAGACTAGAAAAAAACATTCAGTACTTC.

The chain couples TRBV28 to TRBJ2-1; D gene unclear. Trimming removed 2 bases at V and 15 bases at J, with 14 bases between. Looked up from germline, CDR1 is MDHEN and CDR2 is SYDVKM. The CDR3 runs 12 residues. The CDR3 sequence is CASSLDKARPFF. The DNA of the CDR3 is TGTGCCAGCAGTTTAGACAAGGCCCGGCCGTTCTTC.

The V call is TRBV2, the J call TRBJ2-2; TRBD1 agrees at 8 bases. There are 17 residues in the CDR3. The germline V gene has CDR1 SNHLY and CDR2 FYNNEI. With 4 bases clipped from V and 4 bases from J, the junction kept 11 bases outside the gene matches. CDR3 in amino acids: CASSVSRGRVVTGELFF. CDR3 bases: TGTGCCAGCAGTGTGAGCAGGGGGCGAGTTGTCACCGGGGAGCTGTTTTTT.

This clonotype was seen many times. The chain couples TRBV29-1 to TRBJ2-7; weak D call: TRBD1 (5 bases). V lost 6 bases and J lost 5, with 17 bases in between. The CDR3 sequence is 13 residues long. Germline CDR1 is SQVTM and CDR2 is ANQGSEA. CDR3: CSVAPTVANEQYF. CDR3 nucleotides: TGCAGCGTGGCGCCGACAGTAGCCAACGAGCAGTACTTC.

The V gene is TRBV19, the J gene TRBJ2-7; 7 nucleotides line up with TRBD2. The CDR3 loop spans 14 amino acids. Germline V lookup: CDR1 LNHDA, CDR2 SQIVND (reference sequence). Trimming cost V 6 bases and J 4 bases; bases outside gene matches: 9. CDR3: CASRNPGLQYEQYF. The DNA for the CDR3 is TGTGCCAGTAGGAACCCGGGACTACAATACGAGCAGTACTTC.

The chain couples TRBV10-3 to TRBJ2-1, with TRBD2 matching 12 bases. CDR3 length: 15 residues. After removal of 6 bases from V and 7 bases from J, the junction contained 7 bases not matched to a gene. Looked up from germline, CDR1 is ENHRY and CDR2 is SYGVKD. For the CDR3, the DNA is TGTGCCATCAGCTTGACTAGCGGGAGAGGGAATGAGCAGTTCTTC. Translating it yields CAISLTSGRGNEQFF.

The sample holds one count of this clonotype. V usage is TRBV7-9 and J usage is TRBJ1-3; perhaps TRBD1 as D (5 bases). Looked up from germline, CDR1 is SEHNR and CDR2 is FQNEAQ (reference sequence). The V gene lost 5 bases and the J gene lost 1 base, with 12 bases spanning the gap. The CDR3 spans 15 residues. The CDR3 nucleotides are TGTGCCAGCAGCGATCAACAGGAATCTGGAAACACCATATATTTT. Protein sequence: CASSDQQESGNTIYF.

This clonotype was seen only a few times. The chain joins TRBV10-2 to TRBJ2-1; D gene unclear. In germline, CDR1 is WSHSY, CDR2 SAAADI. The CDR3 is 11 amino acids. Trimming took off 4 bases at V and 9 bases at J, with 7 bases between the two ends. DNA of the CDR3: TGCGCCAGCAGTGCGAGCGTTGAGCAGTTCTTC. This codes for CASSASVEQFF.

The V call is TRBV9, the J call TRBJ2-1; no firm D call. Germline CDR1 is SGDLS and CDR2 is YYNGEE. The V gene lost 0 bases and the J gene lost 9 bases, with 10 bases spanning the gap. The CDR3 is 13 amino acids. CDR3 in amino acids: CASSVESRSEQFF. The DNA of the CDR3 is TGTGCCAGCAGCGTAGAATCGAGGAGTGAGCAGTTCTTC.

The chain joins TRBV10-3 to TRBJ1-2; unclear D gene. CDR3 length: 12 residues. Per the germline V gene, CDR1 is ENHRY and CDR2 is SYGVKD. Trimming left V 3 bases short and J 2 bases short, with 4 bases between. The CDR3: CAISEGNYGYTF. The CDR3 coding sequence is TGTGCCATCAGTGAAGGCAACTATGGCTACACCTTC.

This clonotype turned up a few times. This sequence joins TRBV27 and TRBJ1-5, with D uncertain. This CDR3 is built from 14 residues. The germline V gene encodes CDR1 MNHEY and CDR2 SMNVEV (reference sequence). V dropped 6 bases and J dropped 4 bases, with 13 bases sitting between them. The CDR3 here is CASSDGEWNQPQHF. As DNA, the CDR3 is TGTGCCAGCAGCGACGGAGAATGGAATCAGCCCCAGCATTTT.

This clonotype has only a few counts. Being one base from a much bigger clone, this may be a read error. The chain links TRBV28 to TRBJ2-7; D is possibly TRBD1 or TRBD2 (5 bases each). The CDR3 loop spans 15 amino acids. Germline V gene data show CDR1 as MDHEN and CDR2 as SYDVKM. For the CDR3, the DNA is TGTACCAGCAGTTCCGGGACCGCGTCCTCCTACGAGCAGTACTTC. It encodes CTSSSGTASSYEQYF.

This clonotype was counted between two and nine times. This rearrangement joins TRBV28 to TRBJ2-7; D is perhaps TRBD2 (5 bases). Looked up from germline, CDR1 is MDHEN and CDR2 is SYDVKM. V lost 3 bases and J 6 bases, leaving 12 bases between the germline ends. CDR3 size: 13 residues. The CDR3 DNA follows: TGTGCCAGCAGTTTTCGCCCGGCGGGCGAGCAGTACTTC. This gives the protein CASSFRPAGEQYF.

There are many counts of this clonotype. DNA of the CDR3: TGTGCCAGCAGCGAAGGACAGGGTTTCTACAATGAGCAGTTCTTC. It encodes CASSEGQGFYNEQFF. J is TRBJ2-1 and V is TRBV7-2; TRBD1 aligns across 8 bases. The CDR3 has 15 residues. V shed 5 bases and J 3 bases; nucleotides not matched to a gene: 6. The germline CDR1 and CDR2 sequences are SGHTA and FQGNSA.

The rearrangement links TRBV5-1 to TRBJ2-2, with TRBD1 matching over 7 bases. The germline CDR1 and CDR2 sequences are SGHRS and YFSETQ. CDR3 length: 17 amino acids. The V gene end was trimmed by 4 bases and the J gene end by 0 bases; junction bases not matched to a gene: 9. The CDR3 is CASSQNRDSSNTGELFF. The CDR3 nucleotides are TGCGCCAGCAGCCAAAACAGGGACAGCTCGAACACCGGGGAGCTGTTTTTT. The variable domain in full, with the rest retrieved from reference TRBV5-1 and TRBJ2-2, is KAGVTQTPRYLIKTRGQQVTLSCSPISGHRSVSWYQQTPGQGLQFLFEYFSETQRNKGNFPGRFSGRQFSNSRSEMNVSTLELGDSALYLCASSQNRDSSNTGELFFGEGSRLTVL.

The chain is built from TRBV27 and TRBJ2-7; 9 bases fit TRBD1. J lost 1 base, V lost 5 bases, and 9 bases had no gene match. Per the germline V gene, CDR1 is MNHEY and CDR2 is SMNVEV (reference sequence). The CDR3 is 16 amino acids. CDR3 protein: CASSQMTGGWSYEQYF. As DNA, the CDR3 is TGTGCCAGCAGTCAAATGACAGGGGGATGGTCCTACGAGCAGTACTTC.

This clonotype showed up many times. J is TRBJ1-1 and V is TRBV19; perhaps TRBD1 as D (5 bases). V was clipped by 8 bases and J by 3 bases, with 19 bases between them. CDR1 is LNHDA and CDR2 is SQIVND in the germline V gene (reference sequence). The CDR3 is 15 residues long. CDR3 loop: CASAWDPGRHTEAFF. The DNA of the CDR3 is TGTGCCAGTGCCTGGGATCCAGGGCGGCACACTGAAGCTTTCTTT.

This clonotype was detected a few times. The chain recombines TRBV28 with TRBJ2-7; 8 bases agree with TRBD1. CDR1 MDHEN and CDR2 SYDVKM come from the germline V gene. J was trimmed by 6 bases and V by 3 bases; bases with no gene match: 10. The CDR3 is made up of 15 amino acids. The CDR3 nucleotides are TGTGCCAGCAGTTTGGCCGCAGGGGGCAGTCTCGAGCAGTACTTC. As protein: CASSLAAGGSLEQYF. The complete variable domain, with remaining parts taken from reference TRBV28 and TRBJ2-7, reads DVKVTQSSRYLVKRTGEKVFLECVQDMDHENMFWYRQDPGLGLRLIYFSYDVKMKEKGDIPEGYSVSREKKERFSLILESASTNQTSMYLCASSLAAGGSLEQYFGPGTRLTVT.

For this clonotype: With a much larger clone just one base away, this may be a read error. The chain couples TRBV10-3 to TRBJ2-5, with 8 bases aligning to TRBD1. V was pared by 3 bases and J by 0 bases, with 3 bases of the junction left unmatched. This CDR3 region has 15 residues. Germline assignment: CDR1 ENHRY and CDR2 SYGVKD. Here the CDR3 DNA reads TGTGCCATCAGTGATTGGACAGGGAACCAAGAGACCCAGTACTTC. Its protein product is CAISDWTGNQETQYF.

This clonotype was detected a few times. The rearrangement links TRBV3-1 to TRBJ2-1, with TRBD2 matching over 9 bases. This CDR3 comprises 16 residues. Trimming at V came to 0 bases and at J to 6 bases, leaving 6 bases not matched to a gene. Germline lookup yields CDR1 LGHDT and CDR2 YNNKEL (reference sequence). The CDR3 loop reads CASSQEWLAGFNEQFF. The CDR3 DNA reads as TGTGCCAGCAGCCAAGAATGGCTAGCGGGGTTCAATGAGCAGTTCTTC.

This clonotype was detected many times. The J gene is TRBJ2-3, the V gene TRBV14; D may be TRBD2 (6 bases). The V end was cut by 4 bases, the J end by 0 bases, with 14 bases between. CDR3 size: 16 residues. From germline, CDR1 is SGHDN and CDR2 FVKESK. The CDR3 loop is CASSPQALASTDTQYF. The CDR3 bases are TGTGCCAGCAGCCCCCAAGCGCTAGCGAGCACAGATACGCAGTATTTT.

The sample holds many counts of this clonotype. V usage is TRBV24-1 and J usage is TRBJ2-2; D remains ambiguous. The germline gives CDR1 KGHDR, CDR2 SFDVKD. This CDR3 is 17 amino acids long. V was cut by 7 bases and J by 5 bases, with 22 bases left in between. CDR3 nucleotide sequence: TGTGCCACCAGCACCCCCTGGTACGATGGATCTACCGGGGAGCTGTTTTTT. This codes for CATSTPWYDGSTGELFF.

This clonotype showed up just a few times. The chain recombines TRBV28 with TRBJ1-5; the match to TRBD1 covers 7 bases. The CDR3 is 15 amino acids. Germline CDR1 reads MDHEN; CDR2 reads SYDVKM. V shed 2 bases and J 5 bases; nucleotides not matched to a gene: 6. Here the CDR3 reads CASSLGSRGYQPQHF. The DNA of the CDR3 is TGTGCCAGCAGTTTAGGGTCCAGGGGGTATCAGCCCCAGCATTTT. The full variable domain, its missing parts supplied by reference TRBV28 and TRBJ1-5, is DVKVTQSSRYLVKRTGEKVFLECVQDMDHENMFWYRQDPGLGLRLIYFSYDVKMKEKGDIPEGYSVSREKKERFSLILESASTNQTSMYLCASSLGSRGYQPQHFGDGTRLSIL.

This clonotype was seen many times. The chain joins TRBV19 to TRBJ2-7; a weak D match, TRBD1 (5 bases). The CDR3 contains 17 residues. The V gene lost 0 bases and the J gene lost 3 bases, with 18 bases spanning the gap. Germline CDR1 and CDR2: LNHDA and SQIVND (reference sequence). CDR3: CASSIDPENRNYYEQYF. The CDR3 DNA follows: TGTGCCAGTAGTATAGATCCTGAGAACAGGAATTACTACGAGCAGTACTTC.

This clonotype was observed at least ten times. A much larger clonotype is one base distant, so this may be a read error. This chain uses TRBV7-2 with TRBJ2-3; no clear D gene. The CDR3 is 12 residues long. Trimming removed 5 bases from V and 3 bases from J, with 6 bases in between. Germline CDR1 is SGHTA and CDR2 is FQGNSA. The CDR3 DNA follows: TGTGCCAGCAGCCCAAAGACAGATACGCAGTATTTT. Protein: CASSPKTDTQYF.